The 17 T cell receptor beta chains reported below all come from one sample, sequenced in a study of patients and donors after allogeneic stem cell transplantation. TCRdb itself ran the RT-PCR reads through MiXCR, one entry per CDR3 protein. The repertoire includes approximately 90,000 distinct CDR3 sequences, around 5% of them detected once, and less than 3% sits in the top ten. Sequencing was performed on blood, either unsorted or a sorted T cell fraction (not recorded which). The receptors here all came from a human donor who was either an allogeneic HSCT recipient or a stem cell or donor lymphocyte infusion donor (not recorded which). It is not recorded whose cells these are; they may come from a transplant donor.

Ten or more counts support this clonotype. Written as DNA, the CDR3 is TGCAGTGCTATAGTGGAGAACACTGAAGCTTTCTTT. Amino acid sequence: CSAIVENTEAFF. The V call is TRBV20-1, the J call TRBJ1-1, with D hard to call. There are 12 residues in the CDR3. Germline V gene lookup returns CDR1 DFQATT and CDR2 SNEGSKA (reference sequence). V lost 4 bases to trimming and J lost 1 base, with 7 bases between them.

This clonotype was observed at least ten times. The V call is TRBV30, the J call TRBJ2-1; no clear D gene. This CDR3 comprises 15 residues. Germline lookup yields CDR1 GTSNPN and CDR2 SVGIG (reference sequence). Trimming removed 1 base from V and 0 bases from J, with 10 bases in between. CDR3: CAWSGGSSSYNEQFF. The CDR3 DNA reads TGTGCCTGGAGTGGAGGATCGAGCTCCTACAATGAGCAGTTCTTC.

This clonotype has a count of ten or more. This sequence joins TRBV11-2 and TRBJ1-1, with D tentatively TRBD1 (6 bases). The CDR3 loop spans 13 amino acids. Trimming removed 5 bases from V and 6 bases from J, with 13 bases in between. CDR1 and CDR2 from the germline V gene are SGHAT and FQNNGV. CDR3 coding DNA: TGTGCCAGCAGCGCACAGGGTCGGGCTGAAGCTTTCTTT. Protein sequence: CASSAQGRAEAFF.

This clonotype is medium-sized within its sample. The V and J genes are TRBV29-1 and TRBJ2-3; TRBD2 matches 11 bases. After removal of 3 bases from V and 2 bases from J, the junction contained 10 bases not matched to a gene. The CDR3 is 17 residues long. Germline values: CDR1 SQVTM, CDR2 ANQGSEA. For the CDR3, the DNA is TGCAGCGTTGACAGTCTAGCGGGGGGACACCCCACAGATACGCAGTATTTT. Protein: CSVDSLAGGHPTDTQYF.

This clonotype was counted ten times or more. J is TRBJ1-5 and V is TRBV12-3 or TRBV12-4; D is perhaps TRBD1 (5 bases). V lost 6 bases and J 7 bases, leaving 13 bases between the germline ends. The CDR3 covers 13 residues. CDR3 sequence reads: CASSPMQGQPQHF. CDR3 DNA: TGTGCCAGCAGCCCCATGCAGGGCCAGCCCCAGCATTTT.

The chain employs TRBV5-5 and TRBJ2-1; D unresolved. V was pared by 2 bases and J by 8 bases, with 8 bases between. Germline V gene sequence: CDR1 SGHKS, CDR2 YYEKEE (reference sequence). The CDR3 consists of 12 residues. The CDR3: CASSLIGHEQFF. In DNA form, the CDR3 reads TGTGCCAGCAGCTTAATCGGTCATGAGCAGTTCTTC.

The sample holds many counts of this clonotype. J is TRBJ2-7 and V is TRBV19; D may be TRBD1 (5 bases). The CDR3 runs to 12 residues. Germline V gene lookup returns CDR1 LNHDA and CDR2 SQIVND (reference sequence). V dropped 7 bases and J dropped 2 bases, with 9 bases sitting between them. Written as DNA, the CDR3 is TGTGCCAGTAAGGGGTCGACCTACGAGCAGTACTTC. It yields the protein CASKGSTYEQYF.

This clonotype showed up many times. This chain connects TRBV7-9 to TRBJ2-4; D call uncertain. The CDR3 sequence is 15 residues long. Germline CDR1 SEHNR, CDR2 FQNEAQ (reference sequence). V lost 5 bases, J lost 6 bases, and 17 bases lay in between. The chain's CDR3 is CASSPPPRRGNIQYF. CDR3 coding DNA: TGTGCCAGCAGCCCACCCCCCCGACGAGGAAACATTCAGTACTTC.

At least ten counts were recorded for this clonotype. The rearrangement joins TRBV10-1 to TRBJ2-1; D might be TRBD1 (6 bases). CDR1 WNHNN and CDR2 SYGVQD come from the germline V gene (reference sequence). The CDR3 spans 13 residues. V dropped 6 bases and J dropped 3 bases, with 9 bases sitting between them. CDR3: CASSQDSYNEQFF. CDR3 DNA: TGCGCCAGCAGCCAGGACAGCTACAATGAGCAGTTCTTC.

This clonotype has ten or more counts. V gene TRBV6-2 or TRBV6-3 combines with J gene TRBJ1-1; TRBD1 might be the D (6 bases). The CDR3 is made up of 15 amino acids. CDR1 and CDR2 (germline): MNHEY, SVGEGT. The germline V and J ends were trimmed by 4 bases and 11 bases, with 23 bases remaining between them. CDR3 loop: CASSFHPGTLPRAFF. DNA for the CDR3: TGTGCCAGCAGTTTCCATCCCGGGACACTACCTAGGGCTTTCTTT.

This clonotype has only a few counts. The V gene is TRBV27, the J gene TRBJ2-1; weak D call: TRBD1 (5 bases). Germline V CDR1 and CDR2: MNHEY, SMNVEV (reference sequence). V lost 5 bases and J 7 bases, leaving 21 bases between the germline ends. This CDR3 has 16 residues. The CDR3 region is CASSPAVWLRANEQFF. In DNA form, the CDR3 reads TGTGCCAGCAGTCCCGCCGTATGGCTCAGGGCTAATGAGCAGTTCTTC.

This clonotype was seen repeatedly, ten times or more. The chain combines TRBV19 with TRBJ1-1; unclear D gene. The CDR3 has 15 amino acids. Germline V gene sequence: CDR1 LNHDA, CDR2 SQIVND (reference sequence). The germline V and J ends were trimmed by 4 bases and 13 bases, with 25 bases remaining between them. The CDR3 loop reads CASSTWDRRTTPLFF. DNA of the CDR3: TGTGCCAGTAGTACCTGGGATCGGCGTACAACTCCTCTTTTCTTT.

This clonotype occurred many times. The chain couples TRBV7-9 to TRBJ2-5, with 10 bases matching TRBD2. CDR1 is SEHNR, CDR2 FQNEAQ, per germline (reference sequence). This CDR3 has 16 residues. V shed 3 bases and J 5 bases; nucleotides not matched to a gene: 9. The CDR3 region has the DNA TGTGCCAGCAGCTTTCGGACTAGCGGACCAAGGGAGACCCAGTACTTC. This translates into CASSFRTSGPRETQYF.

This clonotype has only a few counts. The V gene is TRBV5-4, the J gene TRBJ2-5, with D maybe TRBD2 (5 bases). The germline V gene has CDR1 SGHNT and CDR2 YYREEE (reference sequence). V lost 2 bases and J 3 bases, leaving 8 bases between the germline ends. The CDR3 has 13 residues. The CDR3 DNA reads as TGTGCCAGCAGCTTTTTGAGGGAAGAGACCCAGTACTTC. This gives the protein CASSFLREETQYF.

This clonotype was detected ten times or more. The CDR3: CASTRHSDSYEQYF. The CDR3 DNA reads TGTGCCAGCACCCGGCACAGTGACTCCTACGAGCAGTACTTC. The rearrangement joins TRBV27 to TRBJ2-7; D gene ambiguous. The CDR3 totals 14 residues. V lost 7 bases and J 0 bases, leaving 13 bases between the germline ends. The V gene's germline CDR1 is MNHEY and CDR2 SMNVEV (reference sequence).

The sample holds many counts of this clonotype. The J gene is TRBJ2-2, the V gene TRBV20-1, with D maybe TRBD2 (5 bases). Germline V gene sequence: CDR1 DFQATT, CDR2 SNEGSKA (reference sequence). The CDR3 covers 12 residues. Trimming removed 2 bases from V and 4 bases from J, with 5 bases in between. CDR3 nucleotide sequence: TGCAGTGCTAGAACTAGCACCGGGGAGCTGTTTTTT. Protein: CSARTSTGELFF.

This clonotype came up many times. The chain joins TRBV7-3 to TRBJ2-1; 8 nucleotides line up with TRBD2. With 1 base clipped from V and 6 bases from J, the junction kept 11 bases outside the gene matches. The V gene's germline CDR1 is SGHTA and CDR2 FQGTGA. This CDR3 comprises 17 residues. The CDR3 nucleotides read TGTGCCAGCAGCTTAAAAAGCGGGAGAGGTGGAAGCAATGAGCAGTTCTTC. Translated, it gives CASSLKSGRGGSNEQFF.